This T cell receptor (beta chain) was documented in a study of blood T cells in healthy people across ages. The authors ran a second PCR of about 7 to 11 cycles using a sample-barcoded 5' primer and a J-beta primer mix. TCRdb recomputed calls from the 5' RACE reads with MiXCR, one row per CDR3 protein. The table lists roughly 500,000 distinct CDR3 sequences, roughly 28% of them singletons. Germline-derived CDR1 and CDR2 are MDHEN and SYDVKM. The CDR3 is made up of 14 amino acids. The V and J ends lost 6 bases and 8 bases, in that order; junction bases with no gene match: 7. This clonotype was recorded a few times.

The sequenced sample was blood. The clonotype was recovered from a woman in her 70s in good health. This rearrangement joins TRBV28 to TRBJ1-4; TRBD1 matches 9 bases. The CDR3 sequence: CASSWDRVGEKLFF. The CDR3 DNA sequence: TGTGCCAGCAGCTGGGACAGGGTCGGGGAAAAACTGTTTTTT.